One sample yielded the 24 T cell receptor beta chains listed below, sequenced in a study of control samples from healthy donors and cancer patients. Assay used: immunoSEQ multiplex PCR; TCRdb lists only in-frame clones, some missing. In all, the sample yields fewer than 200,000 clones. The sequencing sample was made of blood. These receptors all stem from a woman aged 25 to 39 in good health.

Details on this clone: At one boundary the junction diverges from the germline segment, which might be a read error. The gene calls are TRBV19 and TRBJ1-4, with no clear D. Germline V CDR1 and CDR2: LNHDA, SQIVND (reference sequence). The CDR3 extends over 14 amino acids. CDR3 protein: CASRIGGSNEKLFF. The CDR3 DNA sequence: TGTGCCAGTAGAATAGGAGGTTCTAATGAAAAACTGTTTTTT.

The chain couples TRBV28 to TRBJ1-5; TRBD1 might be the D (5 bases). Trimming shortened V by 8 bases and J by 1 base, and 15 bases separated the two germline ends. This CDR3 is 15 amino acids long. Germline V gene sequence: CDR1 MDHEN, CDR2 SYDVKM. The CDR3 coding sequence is TGTGCCAGCCAAGGGGCTGGAAGAAGCAATCAGCCCCAGCATTTT. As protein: CASQGAGRSNQPQHF.

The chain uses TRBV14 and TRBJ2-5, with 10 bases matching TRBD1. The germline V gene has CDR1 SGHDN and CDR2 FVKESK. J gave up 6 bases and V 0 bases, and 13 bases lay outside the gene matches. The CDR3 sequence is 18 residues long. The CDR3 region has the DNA TGTGCCAGCAGCCAAGATCCGGGGGGGACAGGGGACGGAAAGACCCAGTACTTC. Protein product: CASSQDPGGTGDGKTQYF.

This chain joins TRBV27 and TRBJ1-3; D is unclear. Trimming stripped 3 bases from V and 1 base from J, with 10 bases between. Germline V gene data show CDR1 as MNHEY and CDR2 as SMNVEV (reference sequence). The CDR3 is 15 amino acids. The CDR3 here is CASSLDFGSGNTIYF. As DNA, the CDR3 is TGTGCCAGCAGTTTGGATTTTGGGTCTGGAAACACCATATATTTT.

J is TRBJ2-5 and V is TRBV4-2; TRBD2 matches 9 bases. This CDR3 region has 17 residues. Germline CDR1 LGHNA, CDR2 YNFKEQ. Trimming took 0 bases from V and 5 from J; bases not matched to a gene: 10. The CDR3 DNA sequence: TGTGCCAGCAGCCAAGACGGGGGCGGGGGGGCCGTCGAGACCCAGTACTTC. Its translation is CASSQDGGGGAVETQYF.

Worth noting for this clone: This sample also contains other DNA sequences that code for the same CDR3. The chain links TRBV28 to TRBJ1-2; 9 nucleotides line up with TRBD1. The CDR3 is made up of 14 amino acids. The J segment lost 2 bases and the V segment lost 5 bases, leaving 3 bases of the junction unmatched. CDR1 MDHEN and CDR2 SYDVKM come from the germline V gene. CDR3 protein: CASSLGQGNYGYTF. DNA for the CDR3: TGTGCCAGCAGTCTGGGACAGGGAAACTATGGCTACACCTTC.

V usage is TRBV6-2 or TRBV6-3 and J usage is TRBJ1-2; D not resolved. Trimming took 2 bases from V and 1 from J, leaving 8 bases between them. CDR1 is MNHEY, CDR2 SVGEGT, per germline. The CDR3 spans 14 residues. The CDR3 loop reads CASSYTGVNYGYTF. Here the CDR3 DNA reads TGTGCCAGCAGTTACACGGGAGTTAACTATGGCTACACCTTC.

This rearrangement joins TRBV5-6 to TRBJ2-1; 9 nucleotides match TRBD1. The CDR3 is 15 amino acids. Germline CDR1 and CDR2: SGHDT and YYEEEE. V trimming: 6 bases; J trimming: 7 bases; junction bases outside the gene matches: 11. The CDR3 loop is CASNSPGQGENEQFF. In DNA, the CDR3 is TGTGCCAGCAACTCCCCGGGACAGGGTGAAAATGAGCAGTTCTTC. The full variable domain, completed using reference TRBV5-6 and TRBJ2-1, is DAGVTQSPTHLIKTRGQQVTLRCSPKSGHDTVSWYQQALGQGPQFIFQYYEEEERQRGNFPDRFSGHQFPNYSSELNVNALLLGDSALYLCASNSPGQGENEQFFGPGTRLTVL.

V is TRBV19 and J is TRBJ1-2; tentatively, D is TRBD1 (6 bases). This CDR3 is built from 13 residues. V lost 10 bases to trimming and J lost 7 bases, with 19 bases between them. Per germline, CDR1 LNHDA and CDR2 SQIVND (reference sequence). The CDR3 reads CAIPRGGLCGYTF. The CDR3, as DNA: TGTGCCATCCCACGGGGGGGGCTTTGTGGCTACACCTTC.

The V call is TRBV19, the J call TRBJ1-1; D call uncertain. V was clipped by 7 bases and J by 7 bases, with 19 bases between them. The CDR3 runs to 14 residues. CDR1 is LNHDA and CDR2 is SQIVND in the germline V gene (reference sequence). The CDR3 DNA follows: TGTGCCAGTAACTCCCAGTTTTTGGCCGATGAAGCTTTCTTT. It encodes CASNSQFLADEAFF.

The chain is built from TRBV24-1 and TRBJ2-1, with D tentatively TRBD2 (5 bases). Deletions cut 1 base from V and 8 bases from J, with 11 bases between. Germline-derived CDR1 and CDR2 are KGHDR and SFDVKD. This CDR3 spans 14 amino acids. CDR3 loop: CATSDFGGMDEQFF. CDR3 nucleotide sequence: TGTGCCACCAGTGATTTTGGAGGTATGGATGAGCAGTTCTTC.

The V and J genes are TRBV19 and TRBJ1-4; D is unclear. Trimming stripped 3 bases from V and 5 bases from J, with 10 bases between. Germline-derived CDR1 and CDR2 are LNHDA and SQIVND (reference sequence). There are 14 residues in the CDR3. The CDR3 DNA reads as TGTGCCAGTAGTATGGACTGGAGAAATGAAAAACTGTTTTTT. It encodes CASSMDWRNEKLFF.

CDR3 coding DNA: TGTGCCAGCAGTTACCCCCCTCTCTACGAGCAGTACTTC. Its translation: CASSYPPLYEQYF. This sequence joins TRBV6-2 or TRBV6-3 and TRBJ2-7; D remains ambiguous. The V end was cut by 2 bases, the J end by 3 bases, with 8 bases between. There are 13 residues in the CDR3. The germline CDR1 and CDR2 sequences are MNHEY and SVGEGT.

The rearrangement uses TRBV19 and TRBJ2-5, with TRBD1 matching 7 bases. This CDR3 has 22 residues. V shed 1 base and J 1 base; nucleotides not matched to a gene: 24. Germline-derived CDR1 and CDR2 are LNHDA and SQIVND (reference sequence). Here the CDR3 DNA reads TGTGCCAGTAGTATAGGACCAAGGTACAGGGGAAGATACCGGGTTCTCCAAGAGACCCAGTACTTC. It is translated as CASSIGPRYRGRYRVLQETQYF.

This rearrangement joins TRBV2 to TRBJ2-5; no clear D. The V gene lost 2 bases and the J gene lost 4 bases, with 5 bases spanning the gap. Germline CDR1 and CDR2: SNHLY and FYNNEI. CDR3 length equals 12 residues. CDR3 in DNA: TGTGCCAGCAGTGAATGGGGAGAGACCCAGTACTTC. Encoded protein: CASSEWGETQYF.

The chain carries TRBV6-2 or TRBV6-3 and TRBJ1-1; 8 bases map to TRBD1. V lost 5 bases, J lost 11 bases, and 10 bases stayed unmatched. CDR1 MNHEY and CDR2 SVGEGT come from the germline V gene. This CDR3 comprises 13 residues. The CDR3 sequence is CASSPLWTGSAFF. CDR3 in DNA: TGTGCCAGCAGTCCCTTGTGGACAGGGAGTGCTTTCTTT.

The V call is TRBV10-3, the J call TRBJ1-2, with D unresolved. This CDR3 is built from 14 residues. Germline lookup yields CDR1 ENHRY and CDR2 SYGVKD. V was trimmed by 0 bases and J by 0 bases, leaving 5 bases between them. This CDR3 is CAISESSTNYGYTF. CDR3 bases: TGTGCCATCAGTGAGTCCAGTACTAACTATGGCTACACCTTC.

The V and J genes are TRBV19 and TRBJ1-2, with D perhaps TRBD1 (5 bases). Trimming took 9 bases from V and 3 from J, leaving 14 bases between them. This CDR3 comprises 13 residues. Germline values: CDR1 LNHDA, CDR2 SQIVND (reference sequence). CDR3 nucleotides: TGTGCCAGCGGAATCCAGGGCTACTATGGCTACACCTTC. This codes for CASGIQGYYGYTF.

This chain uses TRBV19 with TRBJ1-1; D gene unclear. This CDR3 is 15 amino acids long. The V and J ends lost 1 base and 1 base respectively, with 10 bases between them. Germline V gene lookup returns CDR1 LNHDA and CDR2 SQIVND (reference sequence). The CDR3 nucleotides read TGTGCCAGTAGTATAGGACCAGCTTGGAACACTGAAGCTTTCTTT. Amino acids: CASSIGPAWNTEAFF.

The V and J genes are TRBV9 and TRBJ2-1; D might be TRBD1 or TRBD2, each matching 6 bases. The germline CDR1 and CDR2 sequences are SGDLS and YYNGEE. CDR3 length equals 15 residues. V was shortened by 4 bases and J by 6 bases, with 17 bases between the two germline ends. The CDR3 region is CASSLLGGLRNEQFF. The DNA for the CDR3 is TGTGCCAGCAGCCTACTTGGGGGGCTCCGCAATGAGCAGTTCTTC.

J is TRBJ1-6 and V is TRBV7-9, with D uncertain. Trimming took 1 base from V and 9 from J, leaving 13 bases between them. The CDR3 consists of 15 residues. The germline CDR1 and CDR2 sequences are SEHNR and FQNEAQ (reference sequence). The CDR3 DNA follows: TGTGCCAGCAGCTTAGAAAGGGTTCGGATTTCACCCCTCCACTTT. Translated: CASSLERVRISPLHF.

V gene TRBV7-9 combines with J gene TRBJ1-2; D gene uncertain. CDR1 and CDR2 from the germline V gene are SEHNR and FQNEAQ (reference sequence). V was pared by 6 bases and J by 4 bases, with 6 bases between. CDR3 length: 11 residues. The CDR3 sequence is CASRAGYGYTF. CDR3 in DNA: TGTGCCAGCAGGGCTGGCTATGGCTACACCTTC.

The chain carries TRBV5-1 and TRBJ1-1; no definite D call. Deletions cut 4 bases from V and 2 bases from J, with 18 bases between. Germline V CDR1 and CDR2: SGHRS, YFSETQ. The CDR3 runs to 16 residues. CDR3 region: CASSQTTGVQNTEAFF. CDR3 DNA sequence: TGCGCCAGCAGCCAGACTACTGGGGTTCAAAACACTGAAGCTTTCTTT.

The CDR3 spells CATTLRANYGYTF. The CDR3 DNA reads as TGTGCCACTACTCTCCGGGCAAACTATGGCTACACCTTC. This chain joins TRBV28 and TRBJ1-2; D remains ambiguous. There are 13 residues in the CDR3. The germline V and J ends were trimmed by 10 bases and 2 bases, with 14 bases remaining between them. Germline assignment: CDR1 MDHEN and CDR2 SYDVKM.